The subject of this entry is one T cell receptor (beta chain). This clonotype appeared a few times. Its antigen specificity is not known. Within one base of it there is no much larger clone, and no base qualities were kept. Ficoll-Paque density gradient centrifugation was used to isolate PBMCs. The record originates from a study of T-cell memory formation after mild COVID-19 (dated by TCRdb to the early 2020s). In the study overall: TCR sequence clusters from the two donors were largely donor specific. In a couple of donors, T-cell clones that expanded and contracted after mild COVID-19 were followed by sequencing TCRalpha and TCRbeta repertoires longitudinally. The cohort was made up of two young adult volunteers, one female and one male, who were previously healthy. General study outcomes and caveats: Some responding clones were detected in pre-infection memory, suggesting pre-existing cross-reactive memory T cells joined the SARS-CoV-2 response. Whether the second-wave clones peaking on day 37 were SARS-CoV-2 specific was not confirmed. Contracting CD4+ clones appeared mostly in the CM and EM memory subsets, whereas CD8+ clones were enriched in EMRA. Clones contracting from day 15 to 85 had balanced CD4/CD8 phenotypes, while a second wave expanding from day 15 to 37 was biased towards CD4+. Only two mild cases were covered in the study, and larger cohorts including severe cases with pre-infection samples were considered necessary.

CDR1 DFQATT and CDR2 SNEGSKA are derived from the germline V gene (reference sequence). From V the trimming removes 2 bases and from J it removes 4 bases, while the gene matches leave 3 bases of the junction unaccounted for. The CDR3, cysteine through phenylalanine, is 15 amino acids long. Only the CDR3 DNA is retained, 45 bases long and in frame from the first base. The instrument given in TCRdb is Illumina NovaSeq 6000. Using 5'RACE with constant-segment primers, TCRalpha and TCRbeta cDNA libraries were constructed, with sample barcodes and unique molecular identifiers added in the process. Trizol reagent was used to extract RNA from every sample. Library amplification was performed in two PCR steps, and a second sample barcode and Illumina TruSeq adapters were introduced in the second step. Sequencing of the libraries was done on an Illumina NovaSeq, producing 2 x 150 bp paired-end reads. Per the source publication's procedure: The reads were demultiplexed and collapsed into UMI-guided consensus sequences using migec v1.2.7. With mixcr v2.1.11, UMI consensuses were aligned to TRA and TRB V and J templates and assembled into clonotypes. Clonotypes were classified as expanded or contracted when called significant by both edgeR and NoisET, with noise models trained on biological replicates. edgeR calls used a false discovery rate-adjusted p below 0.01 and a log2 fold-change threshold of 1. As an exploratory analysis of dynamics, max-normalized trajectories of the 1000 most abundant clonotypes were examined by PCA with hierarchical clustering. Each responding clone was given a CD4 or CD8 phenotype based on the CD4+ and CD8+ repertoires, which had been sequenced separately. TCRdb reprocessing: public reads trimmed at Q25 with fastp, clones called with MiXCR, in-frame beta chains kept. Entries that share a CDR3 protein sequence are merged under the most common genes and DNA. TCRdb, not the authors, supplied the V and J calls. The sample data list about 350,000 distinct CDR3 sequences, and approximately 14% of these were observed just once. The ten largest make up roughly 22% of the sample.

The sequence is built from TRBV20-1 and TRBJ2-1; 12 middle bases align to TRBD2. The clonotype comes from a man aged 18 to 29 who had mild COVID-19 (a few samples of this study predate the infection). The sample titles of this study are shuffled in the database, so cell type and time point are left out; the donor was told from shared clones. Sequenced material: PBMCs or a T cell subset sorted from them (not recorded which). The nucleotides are TGCAGTGCTAGACACCTAGCGGGGGGGTACAATGAGCAGTTCTTC. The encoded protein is CSARHLAGGYNEQFF.